The text below deals with one T cell receptor beta chain. Its antigen is currently unknown. Those patients picked for sequencing had displayed CD8+CD57+ cell expansion on flow cytometry. The cohort consisted entirely of patients having severe acquired aplastic anemia. The germline V gene encodes CDR1 SGHTA and CDR2 FQGNSA. The CDR3 is made up of 20 amino acids. Trimming cost V 1 base and J 0 bases, with 25 bases left between them. Profiling of TCR beta VDJ combinations and CDR3 sequences used genomic DNA as template. TCRdb reanalysed the reads using MiXCR and keeps one entry per CDR3 protein. The data contain about 200,000 distinct CDR3 sequences, approximately 65% of them singletons. The entry originates in a study of CD8+CD57+ T cells in acquired aplastic anemia. Study-wide results and caveats: It was found that roughly 29 CD8+ CDR3 sequences were shared between patients and controls. Between patients and controls, CD8+ Simpson's diversity did not vary significantly.

What was sequenced was sorted CD4+, CD8+, or CD8+CD57+ T cells (not recorded which) from PBMCs. The TCR originated in a human donor with aplastic anemia. This chain uses TRBV7-2 with TRBJ2-7; D might be TRBD1 or TRBD2, each matching 5 bases. The CDR3 sequence is CASSLGDPALVLVTSYEQYF. The DNA of the CDR3 is TGTGCCAGCAGCTTAGGGGACCCGGCGTTGGTATTGGTCACCTCCTACGAGCAGTACTTC.